This T cell receptor (beta chain) was profiled in a study of blood T cell repertoires in COVID-19. About the research overall: Nucleic acid was either cDNA or gDNA, and it came from T cells, B-cell-depleted T cells, or PBMCs.

Here immunoSEQ multiplex PCR was the method, and the copy in TCRdb shows in-frame clones only, minus some. This sample carries roughly 240,000 clones, about nine tenths of them seen once, and the ten largest clones take just over 0.85%. V shed 6 bases and J 8 bases; nucleotides not matched to a gene: 7. The CDR3 spans 13 residues. Germline CDR1 and CDR2: LNHDA and SQIVND (reference sequence). Ages ranged from about 18 to 89 years, with residence in about two dozen US areas. Within the 2 weeks before study entry, each person in the exposed group met a COVID-19 case. The chain uses TRBV19 and TRBJ1-2, with TRBD1 matching over 9 bases. The sample comprised PBMCs or T cells enriched from blood (not recorded which). The TCR comes from a man aged 50 or older who had been exposed to COVID-19. The CDR3 is CASRIQGAKGYTF. The CDR3 nucleotides are TGTGCCAGTAGGATACAGGGGGCGAAAGGCTACACCTTC.